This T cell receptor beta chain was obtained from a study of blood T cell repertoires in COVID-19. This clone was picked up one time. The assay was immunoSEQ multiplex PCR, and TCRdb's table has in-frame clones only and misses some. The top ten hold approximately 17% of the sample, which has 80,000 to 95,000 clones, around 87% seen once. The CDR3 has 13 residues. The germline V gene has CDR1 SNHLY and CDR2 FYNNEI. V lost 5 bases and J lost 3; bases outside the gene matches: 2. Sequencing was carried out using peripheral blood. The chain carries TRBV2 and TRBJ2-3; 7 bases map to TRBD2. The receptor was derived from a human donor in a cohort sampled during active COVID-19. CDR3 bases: TGTGCCAGCAGTAGGGACTATACAGATACGCAGTATTTT. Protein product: CASSRDYTDTQYF.